What follows are 22 T cell receptor beta chains derived from one specimen sequenced in a study of human T cells and chemical hapten exposure (dated by TCRdb to about 2021). The library relied on RACE. Sequencing was performed on a NextSeq 500. TCRdb's own reprocessing of the public reads used fastp at Q25 and MiXCR and kept productive beta chains. Each CDR3 protein appears once, grouped with its most common genes and DNA. This sample holds around 110,000 distinct CDR3 sequences; roughly 12% were observed only once. 1.6% of the sample is taken by the ten largest. Per the publication, the time point label means: pre-sensitization, week 0. The sample's treatment or condition label is to be understood as: therapeutic diphenylcyclopropenone sensitization with weekly scalp DPC. The specimen was whole blood, collected in connection with sensitization to the hapten diphenylcyclopropenone (DPC). The receptor source for this set is a woman aged 45 to 65 with alopecia areata. Some clones in this sample may be carry-over from other donors' samples.

In this sample, this clonotype turned up many times. V and J are TRBV29-1 and TRBJ2-7; 7 nucleotides align to TRBD1. This CDR3 spans 13 amino acids. Germline V gives CDR1 SQVTM, CDR2 ANQGSEA. Trimming cost V 5 bases and J 3 bases; bases outside gene matches: 7. CDR3 DNA sequence: TGCAGCGTTCAGAAGGACAGGCACTACGAGCAGTACTTC. Translating it yields CSVQKDRHYEQYF.

The chain links TRBV18 to TRBJ1-5; 10 bases are a match to TRBD1. The CDR3 consists of 15 residues. Germline-derived CDR1 and CDR2 are KGHSH and LQKENI. Germline trimming cut 4 bases from V and 3 bases from J; bases unmatched to any gene: 3. The CDR3 coding sequence is TGTGCCAGCTCACTCGGGACAGGGGCCAATCAGCCCCAGCATTTT. Translation: CASSLGTGANQPQHF.

This clonotype has at least ten counts. The chain combines TRBV6-2 or TRBV6-3 with TRBJ1-1; D unresolved. V was pared by 2 bases and J by 1 base, with 8 bases between. The CDR3 loop spans 14 amino acids. Germline lookup yields CDR1 MNHEY and CDR2 SVGEGT. In DNA, the CDR3 is TGTGCCAGCAGTTACGCGGGGAAGAACACTGAAGCTTTCTTT. Translation: CASSYAGKNTEAFF.

This clonotype has a count of ten or more. This rearrangement joins TRBV2 to TRBJ2-5, with a weak D call TRBD1 (6 bases). CDR1 is SNHLY and CDR2 is FYNNEI in the germline V gene. The CDR3 loop spans 15 amino acids. Deletions cut 5 bases from V and 5 bases from J, with 18 bases between. In DNA form, the CDR3 reads TGTGCCAGCAGTCAAACGGGACATATCGAGGAGACCCAGTACTTC. It specifies CASSQTGHIEETQYF.

The chain has TRBV1 and TRBJ2-7; the D call in the table, TRBD2, was not verified against the DNA. TRBV1 is classified as a pseudogene. The CDR3 extends over 16 amino acids. The CDR3 reads CTSSQLRGSNSYEQYF. CDR3 nucleotides: TGCACCAGCAGCCAATTACGCGGGTCCAACTCCTACGAGCAGTACTTC.

This chain links TRBV28 with TRBJ2-7; D unresolved. Germline values: CDR1 MDHEN, CDR2 SYDVKM. This CDR3 is 13 amino acids long. Trimming left V 8 bases short and J 0 bases short, with 11 bases between. The CDR3 reads CASGVLHSYEQYF. The CDR3 coding sequence is TGTGCCAGCGGCGTGCTGCACTCCTACGAGCAGTACTTC. The variable domain in full, completed from reference TRBV28 and TRBJ2-7, reads DVKVTQSSRYLVKRTGEKVFLECVQDMDHENMFWYRQDPGLGLRLIYFSYDVKMKEKGDIPEGYSVSREKKERFSLILESASTNQTSMYLCASGVLHSYEQYFGPGTRLTVT.

In this sample, this clonotype turned up many times. The junction departs from the called germline gene at one end, perhaps through a read error. The chain employs TRBV7-7 and TRBJ2-5; TRBD2 matches at 10 bases. The CDR3 is 15 amino acids. Per germline, CDR1 SSHAT and CDR2 FNYEAQ (reference sequence). The CDR3 reads CASSLASGGQETQYF. The CDR3 DNA follows: TGTGCTAGCAGCTTAGCTAGCGGGGGCCAAGAGACCCAGTACTTC.

This clonotype was seen more than once but under ten times. CDR3 nucleotide sequence: TGTGCCAGCAGCCACGGACATTGGGGCACTGAAGCTTTCTTT. Its protein is CASSHGHWGTEAFF. The chain has TRBV3-1 and TRBJ1-1, with D maybe TRBD1 (5 bases). V was trimmed by 3 bases and J by 4 bases, leaving 12 bases between them. The CDR3 spans 14 residues. In germline, CDR1 is LGHDT, CDR2 YNNKEL (reference sequence).

This clonotype has a handful of counts. The chain is built from TRBV7-6 and TRBJ2-3; D gene unclear. The CDR3 totals 13 residues. The V end was cut by 5 bases, the J end by 3 bases, with 9 bases between. Germline V gene data show CDR1 as SGHVS and CDR2 as FNYEAQ. As DNA, the CDR3 is TGTGCCAGCAGCACCGGTAGGACAGATACGCAGTATTTT. Encoded protein: CASSTGRTDTQYF.

This clonotype was observed a handful of times. The chain employs TRBV24-1 and TRBJ2-3; D not resolved. The CDR3 is made up of 14 amino acids. The V gene lost 4 bases and the J gene lost 6 bases, with 13 bases spanning the gap. Germline V gene data show CDR1 as KGHDR and CDR2 as SFDVKD. This CDR3 reads CATSDSAARDTQYF. The DNA for the CDR3 is TGTGCCACCAGTGACTCTGCGGCGCGGGATACGCAGTATTTT.

Only a few counts were recorded for this clonotype. This sequence joins TRBV7-9 and TRBJ2-7; TRBD1 matches 7 bases. The ends lost 5 bases at V and 2 bases at J; junction bases unmatched: 6. Germline CDR1 SEHNR, CDR2 FQNEAQ (reference sequence). The CDR3 totals 14 residues. The CDR3 reads CASSPATGTYEQYF. The CDR3 bases are TGTGCCAGCAGCCCTGCGACAGGGACCTACGAGCAGTACTTC.

V gene TRBV4-2 combines with J gene TRBJ2-4, with 11 bases identical to TRBD2. V lost 0 bases to trimming and J lost 7 bases; unmatched junction nucleotides: 8. This CDR3 spans 17 amino acids. Germline V CDR1 and CDR2: LGHNA, YNFKEQ. CDR3 region: CASSQDNLAGGPNIQYF. For the CDR3, the DNA is TGTGCCAGCAGCCAAGATAATTTAGCGGGGGGGCCTAACATTCAGTACTTC.

The V gene is TRBV4-3, the J gene TRBJ2-2; 9 bases are shared with TRBD1. This CDR3 spans 19 amino acids. Germline V gives CDR1 LGHNA, CDR2 YSLEER. Losses at the gene ends were 1 base for V and 5 bases for J; bases not matched to a gene: 14. The DNA for the CDR3 is TGCGCCAGCAGCCAAGTTAAGACAGGGGGTTTCCCTGCAACCGGGGAGCTGTTTTTT. Translated, it gives CASSQVKTGGFPATGELFF.

CDR3 protein: CASSQDWEGFQETQYF. The CDR3 nucleotides read TGCGCCAGCAGCCAAGACTGGGAAGGGTTCCAAGAGACCCAGTACTTC. V is TRBV4-3 and J is TRBJ2-5; no definite D call. CDR1 is LGHNA and CDR2 is YSLEER in the germline V gene. Trimming pared 0 bases from V and 1 base from J, leaving 12 bases between. This CDR3 is built from 16 residues.

The table lists this clonotype with many counts. The genes are TRBV7-9 and TRBJ2-3, with TRBD1 matching 8 bases. With V trimmed by 3 bases and J by 1 base, 6 bases remained unmatched. Germline lookup yields CDR1 SEHNR and CDR2 FQNEAQ (reference sequence). The CDR3 totals 16 residues. The CDR3 DNA reads as TGTGCCAGCAGCTTCGATTACAGGGGGGGCACAGATACGCAGTATTTT. The encoded protein is CASSFDYRGGTDTQYF.

This rearrangement joins TRBV29-1 to TRBJ2-1; D could derive from TRBD1 or TRBD2 (5 bases each). The CDR3 covers 12 residues. Germline V lookup: CDR1 SQVTM, CDR2 ANQGSEA. Deletions cut 7 bases from V and 10 bases from J, with 17 bases between. The CDR3 DNA is TGCAGCGGAGGGACCACTGCGGGCGAGCAGTTCTTC. Translated: CSGGTTAGEQFF.

Ten or more counts support this clonotype. The chain combines TRBV11-2 with TRBJ2-2; D possibly corresponds to TRBD1 (6 bases). V was trimmed by 2 bases and J by 2 bases, leaving 9 bases between them. The CDR3 runs to 15 residues. Germline CDR1 reads SGHAT; CDR2 reads FQNNGV. This CDR3 is CASSLLGTNTGELFF. The CDR3 coding sequence is TGTGCCAGCAGCTTACTCGGGACAAACACCGGGGAGCTGTTTTTT.

The J gene is TRBJ1-1, the V gene TRBV28, with 7 bases matching TRBD1. The CDR3 extends over 14 amino acids. Looked up from germline, CDR1 is MDHEN and CDR2 is SYDVKM. The ends lost 4 bases at V and 1 base at J; junction bases unmatched: 3. The CDR3 bases are TGTGCCAGCAGTTCCACAGGGGAGAACACTGAAGCTTTCTTT. Its protein product is CASSSTGENTEAFF.

This clonotype turned up a few times. V is TRBV2 and J is TRBJ1-4, with a weak D call TRBD1 (5 bases). V was cut by 4 bases and J by 4 bases, with 16 bases left in between. The germline gives CDR1 SNHLY, CDR2 FYNNEI. The CDR3 contains 16 residues. CDR3 amino acids: CASSAIPGLNNEKLFF. Here the CDR3 DNA reads TGTGCCAGCAGTGCAATACCGGGACTGAATAATGAAAAACTGTTTTTT.

This clonotype was seen many times. This chain connects TRBV4-2 to TRBJ1-4; possible D gene TRBD1, 6 bases. Germline V gives CDR1 LGHNA, CDR2 YNFKEQ. Trimming removed 3 bases from V and 3 bases from J, with 14 bases in between. CDR3 length equals 16 residues. Written as DNA, the CDR3 is TGTGCCAGCAGCCAGGAGGGGGGGCTGGCTAATGAAAAACTGTTTTTT. This encodes CASSQEGGLANEKLFF.

This chain connects TRBV7-8 to TRBJ1-1, with 9 bases aligning to TRBD1. The CDR3 covers 16 residues. Trimming cost V 4 bases and J 0 bases; bases outside gene matches: 6. Germline CDR1 SGHVS, CDR2 FQNEAQ. For the CDR3, the DNA is TGTGCCAGCAGCTCACTAGGACAGGGGATGAACACTGAAGCTTTCTTT. Its translation is CASSSLGQGMNTEAFF.

This clonotype was observed a few times. This chain uses TRBV5-1 with TRBJ1-5, with no clear D. The CDR3 sequence is 13 residues long. Per germline, CDR1 SGHRS and CDR2 YFSETQ. V was trimmed by 0 bases and J by 3 bases, leaving 4 bases between them. CDR3 nucleotide sequence: TGCGCCAGCAGCTTGGGGGACAATCAGCCCCAGCATTTT. Translating it yields CASSLGDNQPQHF.